Each of the 2 T cell receptor beta chains below was sequenced from the same sample in a study of cytomegalovirus exposure and HLA in healthy donors. Primers included in the PCR were 60 Vbeta and 13 Jbeta primers. TCRdb keeps only in-frame clones here, not all; method: immunoSEQ multiplex PCR. The sample has about 86,000 clones, around three quarters seen once. Sequenced sample: PBMCs. The receptors shown here come from a man aged 55-75 years in good health and CMV-seronegative.

This clone appeared a single time. The V gene is TRBV7-9, the J gene TRBJ1-3, with TRBD1 matching 10 bases. This CDR3 spans 16 amino acids. The germline V gene encodes CDR1 SEHNR and CDR2 FQNEAQ (reference sequence). V shed 5 bases, J shed 4 bases, and the junction held 8 bases outside the gene matches. The CDR3 protein is CASSPWDRGNGNTIYF. As DNA, the CDR3 is TGTGCCAGCAGCCCCTGGGACAGGGGAAACGGAAACACCATATATTTT.

V usage is TRBV25-1 and J usage is TRBJ1-5; D might be TRBD1 (6 bases). Trimming removed 5 bases from V and 3 bases from J, with 8 bases in between. Germline V CDR1 and CDR2: MGHDK, SYGVNS. There are 13 residues in the CDR3. CDR3 nucleotides: TGTGCCAGCAGTTACAGGGTCAATCAGCCCCAGCATTTT. Its translation: CASSYRVNQPQHF.